These T cell receptor beta chains were read from a single sample in a study of T cell repertoires in ileal Crohn's disease. The protocol was immunoSEQ multiplex PCR, while the TCRdb copy is restricted to in-frame clones and leaves out a portion. The table lists 8,500 to 13,000 clones, around 75% of them singletons. Sequencing was performed on ileal tissue. The receptors originated from an adult with Crohn's disease. Each CDR3 is given with its conserved first and last residue. D genes are given only for firm matches. Not every row has a clone size; where given, it reads once, few, many or a size class.

v_call,d_call,clone_size,j_call,cdr3_nt,cdr3_aa
TRBV5-1,TRBD1,once,TRBJ1-5,TGCGCCAGCAGCCCGGACGGACAGGGCAATCAGCCCCAGCATTTT,CASSPDGQGNQPQHF
TRBV6-4,TRBD2,.,TRBJ2-3,TGTGCCAGCAGTGACTCGACTAGCGGGGGAGGCACAGATACGCAGTATTTT,CASSDSTSGGGTDTQYF
TRBV5-1,TRBD2,.,TRBJ2-5,TGCGCCAGCAGCTTTACTAGCGGGGGTGAGACCCAGTACTTC,CASSFTSGGETQYF
TRBV4-3,.,.,TRBJ1-2,TGCGCCAGCAGCCAAGAGTCGGGGGGGCACTATGGCTACACCTTC,CASSQESGGHYGYTF
TRBV25-1,.,.,TRBJ2-7,TGTGCCAGCAGTGGCAGGGGGGCCTACGAGCAGTACTTC,CASSGRGAYEQYF
TRBV6-1,.,.,TRBJ2-3,TGTGCCAGCGAGCAGGGGTGGGCAGATACGCAGTATTTT,CASEQGWADTQYF
TRBV7-9,.,.,TRBJ1-1,TGTGCCAGCAGCTTACGGCGTGGACAAAACACTGAGGCTTTCTTT,CASSLRRGQNTEAFF
TRBV30,TRBD1,.,TRBJ1-1,TGTGCCTGGAGTGAGGATTGGCAGGGGGACACTGAAGCTTTCTTT,CAWSEDWQGDTEAFF
TRBV4-3,.,.,TRBJ2-3,TGCGCCAGCAGTCTATCCCTAGGGGGAAGGGGCACAGATACGCAGTATTTT,CASSLSLGGRGTDTQYF
TRBV10-3,.,.,TRBJ2-5,TGTGCCATCAGGCGGGCGGAGACCCAGTACTTC,CAIRRAETQYF
TRBV19,TRBD1,once,TRBJ1-6,TGTGCCAGTAGTATTGGACGGGACAGGGATAATTCACCCCTCCACTTT,CASSIGRDRDNSPLHF
TRBV7-2,TRBD1,once,TRBJ1-3,TGTGCCAGCAGCGGGCGACAGGGCAGCACTGGAAACACCATATATTTT,CASSGRQGSTGNTIYF
TRBV19,TRBD1,.,TRBJ1-2,TGTGCCAGTAGTATACGACAGGGACATCACTACACCTTC,CASSIRQGHHYTF
TRBV4-1,.,once,TRBJ1-6,TGCGCCAGCAGCCAAGACGGGACCTATAATTCACCCCTCCACTTT,CASSQDGTYNSPLHF
TRBV30,TRBD1,.,TRBJ1-2,TGTGCCTGGAGTGCCGGGACAGGGGTGATCTACACCTTC,CAWSAGTGVIYTF
TRBV6-5,.,.,TRBJ2-7,TGTGCCAGCAGCCCTAGCCGGGTCTCCTACGAGCAGTACTTC,CASSPSRVSYEQYF
TRBV5-1,TRBD1,.,TRBJ1-2,TGCGCCAGCAGCTTGGCCGGAGATTACAGGGGCCATGGCTACACCTTC,CASSLAGDYRGHGYTF
TRBV2,.,.,TRBJ1-5,TGTGCCAGCAGTGAGCCTGGGGACTCTTTAAAGTGGAAGCCCCAGCATTTT,CASSEPGDSLKWKPQHF
TRBV4-3,TRBD1,.,TRBJ1-1,TGCGCCAGCAGGCCAACAGGGGTGGGCACTGAAGCTTTCTTT,CASRPTGVGTEAFF
TRBV6-5,.,few,TRBJ2-5,TGTGCCAGCAGTCGGGAGATTCGGGAGACCCAGTACTTC,CASSREIRETQYF
TRBV6-6,.,few,TRBJ1-1,TGTGCCAGCAGTTCCTGGAGTGGGACAGAAGCTTTCTTT,CASSSWSGTEAFF
TRBV5-6,TRBD2,.,TRBJ2-2,TGTGCCAGCAGCCTACGTTTAATGCGACCATCTAGCGGCCAAGGGGAGCTGTTTTTT,CASSLRLMRPSSGQGELFF
TRBV25-1,.,.,TRBJ1-1,TGTGCCAGCCAGTGTGGTGAAGCTTTCTTT,CASQCGEAFF
TRBV5-4,TRBD1,.,TRBJ1-1,TGTGCCAGCAGCTTAGGGGGCATGAACACTGAAGCTTTCTTT,CASSLGGMNTEAFF
TRBV7-6,.,.,TRBJ1-4,TGTGCCAGCAGCTTAACTAAACGTGAAAAACTGTTTTTT,CASSLTKREKLFF
TRBV10-2,.,.,TRBJ1-1,TGCGCCAGCAGAGATCTAGGTACTGAAGCTTTCTTT,CASRDLGTEAFF
TRBV13,.,.,TRBJ1-2,TGTGCCAGCAGCTGGCGGTCAGGGGTTGGCTACACCTTC,CASSWRSGVGYTF
TRBV5-6,TRBD1,once,TRBJ2-5,TGTGCCAGCAGCTACACGACCGGGACAGGGGGATTAGAGACCCAGTACTTC,CASSYTTGTGGLETQYF
TRBV27,TRBD1,.,TRBJ1-2,TGTGCCAGCAGGGCACCACAGGGGGCGGGTGGCTACACCTTC,CASRAPQGAGGYTF
TRBV29-1,.,once,TRBJ1-1,TGCAGCGTTGAGTTACAGGGATCTGAAGCTTTCTTT,CSVELQGSEAFF
TRBV19,TRBD2,.,TRBJ2-4,TGTGCCAGTAGTATTGACGGGGGGGCCGCCAAAAACATTCAGTACTTC,CASSIDGGAAKNIQYF
TRBV7-2,.,.,TRBJ1-2,TGTGCCAGCAGCGAATCCCTCGGGGGGCGAGGATATGGCTACACCTTC,CASSESLGGRGYGYTF
TRBV10-3,TRBD1,few,TRBJ1-3,TGTGCCATCAGTGAGACCGGGACAGTTGGAAACACCATATATTTT,CAISETGTVGNTIYF
TRBV5-1,TRBD2,.,TRBJ2-2,TGCGCCAGCAGCCCGGGACTAGCGGGGGCCATCACCGGGGAGCTGTTTTTT,CASSPGLAGAITGELFF
TRBV27,TRBD1,.,TRBJ1-1,TGTGCCAGCAGTTTCAAGGGGGCGACTGAAGCTTTCTTT,CASSFKGATEAFF
TRBV6-6,.,.,TRBJ2-6,TGTGCCACCCAGGGCTCTCGGGCCAACGTCCTGACTTTC,CATQGSRANVLTF
TRBV7-2,.,.,TRBJ1-5,TGTGCCAGCAGCTTAGTGGTACAGGACAATCAGCCCCAGCATTTT,CASSLVVQDNQPQHF
TRBV19,.,.,TRBJ2-2,TGTGCCAGTAGTATACTCTCTGACAGTACCGGGGAGCTGTTTTTT,CASSILSDSTGELFF
TRBV27,.,.,TRBJ1-2,TGTGCCAGCAGTTTCTCAGACATGGGCGGGATCTATGGCTACACCTTC,CASSFSDMGGIYGYTF
TRBV6-4,.,.,TRBJ2-2,TGTGCCAGCAGTGATACACAGGGAAGTGGGGACACCGGGGAGCTGTTTTTT,CASSDTQGSGDTGELFF
TRBV7-9,TRBD1,once,TRBJ1-6,TGTGCCAGCAGACCGACAGGGGCCAATTCACCCCTCCACTTT,CASRPTGANSPLHF
TRBV29-1,TRBD1,.,TRBJ1-6,TGCAGCGTTGAAGTTACAGGGGATTCACCCCTCCACTTT,CSVEVTGDSPLHF
TRBV29-1,.,.,TRBJ1-1,TGCAGCGTAATGAGGCAGATTAACACTGAAGCTTTCTTT,CSVMRQINTEAFF
TRBV7-3,.,.,TRBJ2-5,TGTGCCAGCAGCTTCAGGGGTAGTGGGCAAGAGACCCAGTACTTC,CASSFRGSGQETQYF
TRBV10-3,.,.,TRBJ2-7,TGTGCCATCAGGCCGACGGAGAGCTCCTACGAGCAGTACTTC,CAIRPTESSYEQYF
TRBV4-1,TRBD1,.,TRBJ1-4,TGCGCCAGCAGCCAGAGTCCGGGACAGGGCGATGAAAAACTGTTTTTT,CASSQSPGQGDEKLFF
TRBV9,TRBD1,.,TRBJ2-3,TGTGCCAGCAGCGATGGGACAGTTCCCGCAGATACGCAGTATTTT,CASSDGTVPADTQYF
TRBV5-6,.,.,TRBJ1-1,TGTGCCAGCAGCTTGTTGCGGAACACTGAAGCTTTCTTT,CASSLLRNTEAFF
TRBV11-2,TRBD2,.,TRBJ2-3,TGTGCCAGCAGCTTAGGGCGGGGGGGTTATACAGATACGCAGTATTTT,CASSLGRGGYTDTQYF
TRBV1,.,once,TRBJ1-2,TGCACCAGCAGCCATCTAGGTTTGTTGCGAAAGACCTATGGCTACACCTTC,CTSSHLGLLRKTYGYTF
TRBV2,.,.,TRBJ1-2,TGTGCCAGCAGTGGGGGAGGCCAGTATGGCTACACCTTC,CASSGGGQYGYTF
TRBV11-3,TRBD1,.,TRBJ2-2,TGTGCCAGCAGCCCCCGGGGGACAGGGACCGGGGAGCTGTTTTTT,CASSPRGTGTGELFF
TRBV7-9,TRBD1,.,TRBJ1-1,TGTGCCAGCAGCCTACAGGGGGTTGTCGCTGAAGCTTTCTTT,CASSLQGVVAEAFF
TRBV27,TRBD1,.,TRBJ2-4,TGTGCCAGCAGCCGGACAGGGGACTTTGGAAACATTCAGTACTTC,CASSRTGDFGNIQYF
TRBV18,.,.,TRBJ2-7,TGTGCCAGCTCACCAAAGACAGGAGAGAACGAGCAGTACTTC,CASSPKTGENEQYF
TRBV19,TRBD1,.,TRBJ2-5,TGTGCCAGTACCGAGACAGGGATCGGAGAGACCCAGTACTTC,CASTETGIGETQYF